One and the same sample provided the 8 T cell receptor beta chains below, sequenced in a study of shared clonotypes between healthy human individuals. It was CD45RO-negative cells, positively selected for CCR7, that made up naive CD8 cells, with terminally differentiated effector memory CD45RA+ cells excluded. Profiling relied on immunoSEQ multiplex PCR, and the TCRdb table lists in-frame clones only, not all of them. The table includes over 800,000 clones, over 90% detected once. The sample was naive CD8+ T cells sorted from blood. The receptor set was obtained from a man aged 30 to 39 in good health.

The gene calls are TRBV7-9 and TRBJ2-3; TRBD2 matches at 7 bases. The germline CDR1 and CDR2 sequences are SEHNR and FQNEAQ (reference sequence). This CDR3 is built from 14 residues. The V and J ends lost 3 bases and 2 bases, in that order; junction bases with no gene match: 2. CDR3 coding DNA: TGTGCCAGCAGCTTTCTAGCGGCCACAGATACGCAGTATTTT. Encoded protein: CASSFLAATDTQYF.

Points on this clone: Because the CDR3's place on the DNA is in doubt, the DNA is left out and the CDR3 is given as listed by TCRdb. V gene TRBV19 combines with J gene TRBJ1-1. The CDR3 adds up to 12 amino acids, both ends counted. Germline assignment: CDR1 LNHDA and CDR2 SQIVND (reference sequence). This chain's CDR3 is CASTSGFTEAFF.

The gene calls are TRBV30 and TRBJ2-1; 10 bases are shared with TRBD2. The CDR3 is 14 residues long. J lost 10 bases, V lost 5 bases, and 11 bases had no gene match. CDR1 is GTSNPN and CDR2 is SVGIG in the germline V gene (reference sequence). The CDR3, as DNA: TGTGCCTGGGCAGGGCTAGCGGGGGTCGGGGAGCAGTTCTTC. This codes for CAWAGLAGVGEQFF.

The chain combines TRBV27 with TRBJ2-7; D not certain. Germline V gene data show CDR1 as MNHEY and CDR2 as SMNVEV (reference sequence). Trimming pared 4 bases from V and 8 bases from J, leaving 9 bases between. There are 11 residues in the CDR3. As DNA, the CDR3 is TGTGCCAGCAGTTCCGCGATTCAGCAGTACTTC. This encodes CASSSAIQQYF.

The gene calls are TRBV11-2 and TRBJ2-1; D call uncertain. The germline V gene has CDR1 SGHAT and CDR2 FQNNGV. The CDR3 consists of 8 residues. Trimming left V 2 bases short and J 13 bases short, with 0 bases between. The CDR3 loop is CASSLQFF. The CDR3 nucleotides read TGTGCCAGCAGCTTACAGTTCTTC.

The CDR3 region has the DNA TGTGCCAGCAGTCCAAGGGACAGGGTGAAGGGCTATGGCTACACCTTC. Amino acids: CASSPRDRVKGYGYTF. The chain has TRBV27 and TRBJ1-2; the match to TRBD1 covers 9 bases. The ends lost 5 bases at V and 4 bases at J; junction bases unmatched: 11. The CDR3 has 16 amino acids. CDR1 MNHEY and CDR2 SMNVEV come from the germline V gene (reference sequence).

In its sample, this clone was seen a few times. The CDR3 region has the DNA TGTGCCAGCAGCGGGGGACAGGGTAGCACAGATACGCAGTATTTT. This translates into CASSGGQGSTDTQYF. This chain uses TRBV13 with TRBJ2-3, with 9 positions matching TRBD1. J was trimmed by 0 bases and V by 5 bases; bases with no gene match: 3. The CDR3 length is 15 residues. The germline V gene has CDR1 PRHDT and CDR2 FYEKMQ (reference sequence).

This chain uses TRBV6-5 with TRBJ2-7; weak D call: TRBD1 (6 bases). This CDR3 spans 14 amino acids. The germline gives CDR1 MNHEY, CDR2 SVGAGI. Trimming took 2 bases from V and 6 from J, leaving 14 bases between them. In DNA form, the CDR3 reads TGTGCCAGCAGTTACACGGACAGAAATTCCGAGCAGTACTTC. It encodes CASSYTDRNSEQYF.